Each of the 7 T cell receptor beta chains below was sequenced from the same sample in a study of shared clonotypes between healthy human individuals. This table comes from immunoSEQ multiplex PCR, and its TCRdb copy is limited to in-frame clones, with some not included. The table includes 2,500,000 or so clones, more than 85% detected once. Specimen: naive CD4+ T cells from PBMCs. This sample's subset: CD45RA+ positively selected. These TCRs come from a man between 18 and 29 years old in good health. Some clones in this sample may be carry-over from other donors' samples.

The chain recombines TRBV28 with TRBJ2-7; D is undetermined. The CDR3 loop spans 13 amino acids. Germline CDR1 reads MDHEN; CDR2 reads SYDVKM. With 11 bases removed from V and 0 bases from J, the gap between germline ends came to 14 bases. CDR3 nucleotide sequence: TGTGCCGCCTGGGCCAGGAGCTCCTACGAGCAGTACTTC. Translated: CAAWARSSYEQYF.

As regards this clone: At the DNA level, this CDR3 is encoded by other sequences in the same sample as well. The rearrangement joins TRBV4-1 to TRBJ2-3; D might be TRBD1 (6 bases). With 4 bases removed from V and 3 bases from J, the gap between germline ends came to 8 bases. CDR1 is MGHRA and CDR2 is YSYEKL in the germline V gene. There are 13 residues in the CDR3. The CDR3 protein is CASSPRGTDTQYF. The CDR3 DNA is TGCGCCAGCAGCCCGAGGGGGACAGATACGCAGTATTTT.

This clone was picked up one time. CDR3: CASSFRVGLNTEAFF. CDR3 DNA: TGCGCCAGCAGCTTTCGGGTCGGGTTGAACACTGAAGCTTTCTTT. The chain carries TRBV5-1 and TRBJ1-1; D gene ambiguous. This CDR3 has 15 residues. Germline V CDR1 and CDR2: SGHRS, YFSETQ. Trimming pared 2 bases from V and 0 bases from J, leaving 11 bases between.

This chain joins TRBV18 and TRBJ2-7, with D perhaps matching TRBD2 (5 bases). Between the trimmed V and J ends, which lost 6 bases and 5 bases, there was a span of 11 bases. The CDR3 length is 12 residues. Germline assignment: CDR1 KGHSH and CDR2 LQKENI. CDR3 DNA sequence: TGTGCCAGCTCCGGCGGGTCTCACGAGCAGTACTTC. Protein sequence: CASSGGSHEQYF.

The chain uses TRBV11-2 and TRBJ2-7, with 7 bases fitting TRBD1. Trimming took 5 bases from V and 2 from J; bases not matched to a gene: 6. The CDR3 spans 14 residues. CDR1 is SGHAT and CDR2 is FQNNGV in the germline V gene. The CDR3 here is CASSPGQPPYEQYF. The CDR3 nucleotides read TGTGCCAGCAGCCCGGGACAGCCTCCCTACGAGCAGTACTTC.

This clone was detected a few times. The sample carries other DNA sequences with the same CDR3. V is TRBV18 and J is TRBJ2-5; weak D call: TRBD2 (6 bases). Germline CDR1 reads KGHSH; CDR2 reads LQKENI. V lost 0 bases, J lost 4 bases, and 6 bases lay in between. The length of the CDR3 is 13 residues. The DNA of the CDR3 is TGTGCCAGCTCACCACCGGGGGGAGAGACCCAGTACTTC. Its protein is CASSPPGGETQYF. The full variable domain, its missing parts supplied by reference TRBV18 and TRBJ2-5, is NAGVMQNPRHLVRRRGQEARLRCSPMKGHSHVYWYRQLPEEGLKFMVYLQKENIIDESGMPKERFSAEFPKEGPSILRIQQVVRGDSAAYFCASSPPGGETQYFGPGTRLLVL.

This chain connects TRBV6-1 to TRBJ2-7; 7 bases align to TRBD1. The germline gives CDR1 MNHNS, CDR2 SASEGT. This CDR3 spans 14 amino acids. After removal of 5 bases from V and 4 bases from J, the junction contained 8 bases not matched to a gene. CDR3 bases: TGTGCCAGCAGTCCACCGGGACAGCTTTACGAGCAGTACTTC. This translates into CASSPPGQLYEQYF.